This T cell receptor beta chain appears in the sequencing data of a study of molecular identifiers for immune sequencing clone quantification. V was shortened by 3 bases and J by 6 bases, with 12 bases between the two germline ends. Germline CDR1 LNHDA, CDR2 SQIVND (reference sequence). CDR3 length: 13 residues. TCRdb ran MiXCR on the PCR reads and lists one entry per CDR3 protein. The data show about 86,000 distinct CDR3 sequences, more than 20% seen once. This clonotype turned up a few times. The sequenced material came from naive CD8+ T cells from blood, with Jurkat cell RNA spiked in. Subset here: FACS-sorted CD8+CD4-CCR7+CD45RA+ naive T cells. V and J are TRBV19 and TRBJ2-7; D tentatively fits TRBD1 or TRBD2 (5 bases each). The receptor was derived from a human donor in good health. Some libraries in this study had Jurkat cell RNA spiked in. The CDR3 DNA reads TGTGCCAGTAGTATTGGGGGTGGCGGCGAGCAGTACTTC. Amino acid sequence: CASSIGGGGEQYF. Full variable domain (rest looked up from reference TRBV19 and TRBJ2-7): DGGITQSPKYLFRKEGQNVTLSCEQNLNHDAMYWYRQDPGQGLRLIYYSQIVNDFQKGDIAEGYSVSREKKESFPLTVTSAQKNPTAFYLCASSIGGGGEQYFGPGTRLTVT.